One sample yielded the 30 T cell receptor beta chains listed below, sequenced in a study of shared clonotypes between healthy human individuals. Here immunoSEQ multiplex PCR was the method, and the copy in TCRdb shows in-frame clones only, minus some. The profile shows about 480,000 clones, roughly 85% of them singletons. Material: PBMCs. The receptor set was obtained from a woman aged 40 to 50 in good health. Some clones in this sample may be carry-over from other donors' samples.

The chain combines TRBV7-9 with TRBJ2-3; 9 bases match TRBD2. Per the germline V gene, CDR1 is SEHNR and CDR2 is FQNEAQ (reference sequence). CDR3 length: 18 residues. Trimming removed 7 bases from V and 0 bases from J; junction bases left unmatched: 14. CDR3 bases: TGTGCCAGCACAACGGGGAGCAGCGGGAGGCCTAGCACAGATACGCAGTATTTT. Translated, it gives CASTTGSSGRPSTDTQYF.

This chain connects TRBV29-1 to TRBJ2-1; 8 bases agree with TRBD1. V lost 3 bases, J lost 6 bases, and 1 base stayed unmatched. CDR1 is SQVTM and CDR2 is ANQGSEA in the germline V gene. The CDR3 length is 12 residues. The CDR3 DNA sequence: TGCAGCGTTGACACAGGGGGCAATGAGCAGTTCTTC. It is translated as CSVDTGGNEQFF.

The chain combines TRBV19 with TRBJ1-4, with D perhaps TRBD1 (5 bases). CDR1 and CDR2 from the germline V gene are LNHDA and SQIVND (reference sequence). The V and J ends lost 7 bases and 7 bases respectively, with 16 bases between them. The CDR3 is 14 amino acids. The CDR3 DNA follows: TGTGCCAGTAACCAGCAGGGCGCGGGTGAAAAACTGTTTTTT. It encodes CASNQQGAGEKLFF.

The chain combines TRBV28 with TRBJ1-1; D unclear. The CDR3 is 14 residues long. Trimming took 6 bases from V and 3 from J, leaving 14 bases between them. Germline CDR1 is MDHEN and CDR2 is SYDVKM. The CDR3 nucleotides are TGTGCCAGCAGCCTCAAATGGGGTGACACTGAAGCTTTCTTT. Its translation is CASSLKWGDTEAFF. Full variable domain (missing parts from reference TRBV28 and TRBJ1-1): DVKVTQSSRYLVKRTGEKVFLECVQDMDHENMFWYRQDPGLGLRLIYFSYDVKMKEKGDIPEGYSVSREKKERFSLILESASTNQTSMYLCASSLKWGDTEAFFGQGTRLTVV.

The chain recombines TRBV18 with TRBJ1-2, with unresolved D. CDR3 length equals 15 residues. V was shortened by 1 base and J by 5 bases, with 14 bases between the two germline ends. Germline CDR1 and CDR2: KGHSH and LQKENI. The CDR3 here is CASSPRQVGVYGYTF. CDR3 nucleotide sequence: TGTGCCAGCTCACCACGGCAGGTGGGCGTATATGGCTACACCTTC.

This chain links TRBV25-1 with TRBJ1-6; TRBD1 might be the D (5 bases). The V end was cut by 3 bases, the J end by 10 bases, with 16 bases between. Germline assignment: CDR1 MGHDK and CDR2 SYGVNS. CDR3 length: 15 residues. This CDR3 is CASSDPGRPGSPLHF. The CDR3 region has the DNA TGTGCCAGCAGTGATCCGGGACGCCCCGGGTCACCCCTCCACTTT.

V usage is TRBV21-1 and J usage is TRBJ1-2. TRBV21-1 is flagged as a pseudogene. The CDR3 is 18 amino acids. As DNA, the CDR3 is TGTGCCAGCAGCAAAGGCCCGGGACGCGAAGTCGAAGGGGATGGCTACACCTTC. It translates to CASSKGPGREVEGDGYTF.

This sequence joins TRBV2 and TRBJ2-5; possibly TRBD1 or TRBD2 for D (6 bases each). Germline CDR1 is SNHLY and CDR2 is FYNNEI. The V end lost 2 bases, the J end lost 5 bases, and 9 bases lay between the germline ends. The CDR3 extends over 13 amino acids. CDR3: CASSERGGETQYF. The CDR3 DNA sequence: TGTGCCAGCAGTGAAAGAGGGGGGGAGACCCAGTACTTC.

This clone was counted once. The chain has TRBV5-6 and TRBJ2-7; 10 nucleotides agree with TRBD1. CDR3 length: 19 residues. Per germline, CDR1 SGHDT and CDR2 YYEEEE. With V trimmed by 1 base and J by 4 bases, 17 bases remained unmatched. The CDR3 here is CASSLWTGGNPCWVYEQYF. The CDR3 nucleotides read TGTGCCAGCAGCTTGTGGACAGGGGGAAATCCCTGTTGGGTGTACGAGCAGTACTTC.

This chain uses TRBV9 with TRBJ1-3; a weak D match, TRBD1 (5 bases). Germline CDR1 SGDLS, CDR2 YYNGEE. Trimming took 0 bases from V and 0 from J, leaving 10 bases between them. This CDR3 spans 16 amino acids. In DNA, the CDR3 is TGTGCCAGCAGCGTAGGTTCAGGGAGCTCTGGAAACACCATATATTTT. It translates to CASSVGSGSSGNTIYF.

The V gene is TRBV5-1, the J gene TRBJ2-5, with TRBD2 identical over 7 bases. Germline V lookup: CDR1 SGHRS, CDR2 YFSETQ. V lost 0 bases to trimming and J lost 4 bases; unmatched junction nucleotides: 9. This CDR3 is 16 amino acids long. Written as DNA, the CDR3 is TGCGCCAGCAGCTTGGGTACGGTGGGAGGGCCAGAGACCCAGTACTTC. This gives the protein CASSLGTVGGPETQYF.

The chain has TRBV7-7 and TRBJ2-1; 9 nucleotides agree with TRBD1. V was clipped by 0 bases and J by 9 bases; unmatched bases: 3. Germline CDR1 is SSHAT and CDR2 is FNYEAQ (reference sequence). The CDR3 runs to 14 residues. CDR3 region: CASSLAQGAGEQFF. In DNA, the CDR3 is TGTGCCAGCAGCTTAGCACAGGGGGCAGGTGAGCAGTTCTTC.

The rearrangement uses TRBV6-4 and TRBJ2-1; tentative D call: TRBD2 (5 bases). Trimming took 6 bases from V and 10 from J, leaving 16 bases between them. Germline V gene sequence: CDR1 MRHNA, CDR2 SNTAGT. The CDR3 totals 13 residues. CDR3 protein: CASRLGPLGEQFF. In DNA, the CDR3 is TGTGCCAGCAGACTAGGACCCCTCGGGGAGCAGTTCTTC.

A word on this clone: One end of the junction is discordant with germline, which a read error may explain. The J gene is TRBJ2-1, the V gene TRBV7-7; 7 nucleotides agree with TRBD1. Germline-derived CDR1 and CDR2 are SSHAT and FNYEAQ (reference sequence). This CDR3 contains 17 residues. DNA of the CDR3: TGTGCTAGCAGCTTGCACAGGGGTCGGAGCTCCTACAATGAGCAGTTCTTC. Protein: CASSLHRGRSSYNEQFF.

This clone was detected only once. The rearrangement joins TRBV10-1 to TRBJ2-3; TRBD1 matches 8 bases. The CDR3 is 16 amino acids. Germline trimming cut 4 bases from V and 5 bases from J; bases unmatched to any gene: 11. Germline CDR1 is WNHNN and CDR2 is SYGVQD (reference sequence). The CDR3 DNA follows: TGCGCCAGCAGTGTATCGAACTCCGGGACAGGAGATACGCAGTATTTT. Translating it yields CASSVSNSGTGDTQYF.

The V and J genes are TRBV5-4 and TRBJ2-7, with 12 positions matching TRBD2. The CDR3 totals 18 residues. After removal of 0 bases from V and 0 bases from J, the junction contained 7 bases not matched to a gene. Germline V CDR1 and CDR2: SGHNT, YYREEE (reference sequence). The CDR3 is CASSLGASGRAFSYEQYF. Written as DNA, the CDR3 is TGTGCCAGCAGCTTGGGGGCTAGCGGGAGGGCCTTCTCCTACGAGCAGTACTTC. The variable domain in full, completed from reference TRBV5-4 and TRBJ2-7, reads ETGVTQSPTHLIKTRGQQVTLRCSSQSGHNTVSWYQQALGQGPQFIFQYYREEENGRGNFPPRFSGLQFPNYSSELNVNALELDDSALYLCASSLGASGRAFSYEQYFGPGTRLTVT.

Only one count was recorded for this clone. CDR3 in amino acids: CASRQWIGGYEQYF. The CDR3 region has the DNA TGTGCCAGCCGACAGTGGATAGGGGGCTACGAGCAGTACTTC. The chain employs TRBV7-8 and TRBJ2-7; TRBD1 might be the D (6 bases). The CDR3 sequence is 14 residues long. Trimming left V 8 bases short and J 3 bases short, with 17 bases between. Germline V lookup: CDR1 SGHVS, CDR2 FQNEAQ.

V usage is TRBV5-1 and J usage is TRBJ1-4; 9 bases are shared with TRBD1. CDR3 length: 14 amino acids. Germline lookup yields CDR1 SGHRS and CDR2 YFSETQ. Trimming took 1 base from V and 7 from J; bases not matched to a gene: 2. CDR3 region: CASSLTGGSEKLFF. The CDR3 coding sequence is TGCGCCAGCAGCTTGACAGGGGGCAGTGAAAAACTGTTTTTT.

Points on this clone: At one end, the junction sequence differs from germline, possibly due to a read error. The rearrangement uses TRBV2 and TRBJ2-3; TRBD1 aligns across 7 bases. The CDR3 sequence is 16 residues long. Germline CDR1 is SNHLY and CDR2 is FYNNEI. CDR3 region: CANSAPQQGSTDTQYF. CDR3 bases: TGTGCCAACAGTGCCCCCCAACAGGGGAGCACAGATACGCAGTATTTT.

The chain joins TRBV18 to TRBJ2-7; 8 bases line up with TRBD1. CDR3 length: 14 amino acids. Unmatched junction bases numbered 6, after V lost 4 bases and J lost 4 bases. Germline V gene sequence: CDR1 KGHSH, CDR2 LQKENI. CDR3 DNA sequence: TGTGCCAGCTCACAGCAGGGGGCGGGATACGAGCAGTACTTC. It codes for CASSQQGAGYEQYF. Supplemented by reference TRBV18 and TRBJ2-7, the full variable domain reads NAGVMQNPRHLVRRRGQEARLRCSPMKGHSHVYWYRQLPEEGLKFMVYLQKENIIDESGMPKERFSAEFPKEGPSILRIQQVVRGDSAAYFCASSQQGAGYEQYFGPGTRLTVT.

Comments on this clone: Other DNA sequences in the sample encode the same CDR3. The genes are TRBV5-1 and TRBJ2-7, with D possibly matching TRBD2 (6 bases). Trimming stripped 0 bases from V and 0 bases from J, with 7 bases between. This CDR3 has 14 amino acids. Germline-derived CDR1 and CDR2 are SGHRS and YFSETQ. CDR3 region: CASSLDGGSYEQYF. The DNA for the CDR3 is TGCGCCAGCAGCTTGGACGGGGGCTCCTACGAGCAGTACTTC. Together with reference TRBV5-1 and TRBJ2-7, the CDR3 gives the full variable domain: KAGVTQTPRYLIKTRGQQVTLSCSPISGHRSVSWYQQTPGQGLQFLFEYFSETQRNKGNFPGRFSGRQFSNSRSEMNVSTLELGDSALYLCASSLDGGSYEQYFGPGTRLTVT.

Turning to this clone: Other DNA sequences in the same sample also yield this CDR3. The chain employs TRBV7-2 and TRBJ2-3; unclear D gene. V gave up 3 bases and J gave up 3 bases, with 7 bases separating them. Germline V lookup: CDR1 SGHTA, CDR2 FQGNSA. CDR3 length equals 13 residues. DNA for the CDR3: TGTGCCAGCAGCTTCGCACCGACAGATACGCAGTATTTT. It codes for CASSFAPTDTQYF.

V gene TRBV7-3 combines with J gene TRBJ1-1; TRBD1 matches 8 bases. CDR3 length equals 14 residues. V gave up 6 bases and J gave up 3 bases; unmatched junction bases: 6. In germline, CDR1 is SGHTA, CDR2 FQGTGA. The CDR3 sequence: CASSYTGGDTEAFF. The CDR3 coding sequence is TGTGCCAGCAGTTATACAGGGGGGGACACTGAAGCTTTCTTT.

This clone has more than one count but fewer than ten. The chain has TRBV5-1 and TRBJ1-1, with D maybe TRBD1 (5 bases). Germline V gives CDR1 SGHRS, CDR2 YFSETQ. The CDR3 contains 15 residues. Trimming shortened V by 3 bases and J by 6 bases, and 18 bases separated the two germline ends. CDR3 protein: CASSWGTETGSEAFF. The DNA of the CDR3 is TGCGCCAGCAGCTGGGGGACGGAGACGGGCTCTGAAGCTTTCTTT.

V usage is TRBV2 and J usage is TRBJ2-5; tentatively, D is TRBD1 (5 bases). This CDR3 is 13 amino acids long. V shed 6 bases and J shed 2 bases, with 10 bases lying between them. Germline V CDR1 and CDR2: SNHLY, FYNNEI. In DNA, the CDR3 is TGTGCCAGCAGGCGACAGCAACAAGAGACCCAGTACTTC. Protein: CASRRQQQETQYF.

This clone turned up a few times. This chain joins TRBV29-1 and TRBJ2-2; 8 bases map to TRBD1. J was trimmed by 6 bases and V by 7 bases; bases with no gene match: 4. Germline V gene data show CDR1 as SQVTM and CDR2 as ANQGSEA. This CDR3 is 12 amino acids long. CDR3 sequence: CSGNRGAGELFF. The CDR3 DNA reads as TGCAGCGGTAACAGGGGGGCCGGGGAGCTGTTTTTT.

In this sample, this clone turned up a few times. The CDR3 region is CATSREGLADTYEQYF. The CDR3 DNA follows: TGTGCCACCAGCAGAGAGGGACTAGCGGACACCTACGAGCAGTACTTC. The rearrangement links TRBV15 to TRBJ2-7, with 11 positions matching TRBD2. This CDR3 spans 16 amino acids. Germline CDR1 and CDR2: LNHNV and YYDKDF (reference sequence). V lost 0 bases, J lost 2 bases, and 3 bases stayed unmatched. The full variable domain, its missing parts supplied by reference TRBV15 and TRBJ2-7, is DAMVIQNPRYQVTQFGKPVTLSCSQTLNHNVMYWYQQKSSQAPKLLFHYYDKDFNNEADTPDNFQSRRPNTSFCFLDIRSPGLGDTAMYLCATSREGLADTYEQYFGPGTRLTVT.

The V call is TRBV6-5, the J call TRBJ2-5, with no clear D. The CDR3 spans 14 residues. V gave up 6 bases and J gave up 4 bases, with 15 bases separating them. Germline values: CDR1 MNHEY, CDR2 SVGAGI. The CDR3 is CASRITWRGETQYF. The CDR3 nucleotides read TGTGCCAGCAGGATCACATGGCGTGGAGAGACCCAGTACTTC.

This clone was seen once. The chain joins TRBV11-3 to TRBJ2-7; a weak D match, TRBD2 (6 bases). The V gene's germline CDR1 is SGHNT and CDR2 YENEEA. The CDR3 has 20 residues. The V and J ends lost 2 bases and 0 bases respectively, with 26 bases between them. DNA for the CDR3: TGTGCCAGCAGCTTATCTCGGCAGCCAACCTTAGCGGCGAGCTCCTACGAGCAGTACTTC. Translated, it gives CASSLSRQPTLAASSYEQYF.

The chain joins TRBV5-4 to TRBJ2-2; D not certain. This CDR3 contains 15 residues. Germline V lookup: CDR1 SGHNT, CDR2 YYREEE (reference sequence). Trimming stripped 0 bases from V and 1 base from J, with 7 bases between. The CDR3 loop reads CASSLDQWNTGELFF. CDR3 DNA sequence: TGTGCCAGCAGCTTGGACCAATGGAACACCGGGGAGCTGTTTTTT.